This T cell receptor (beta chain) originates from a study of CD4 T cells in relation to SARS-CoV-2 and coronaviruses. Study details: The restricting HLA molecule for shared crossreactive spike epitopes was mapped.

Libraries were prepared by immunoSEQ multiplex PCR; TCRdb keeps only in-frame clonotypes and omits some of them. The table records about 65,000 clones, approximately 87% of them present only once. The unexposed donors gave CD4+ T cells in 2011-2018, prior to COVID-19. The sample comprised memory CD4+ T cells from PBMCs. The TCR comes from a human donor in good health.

The CDR3 sequence is CASSEQGATEAFF. CDR3 in DNA: TGTGCCAGCAGTGAACAGGGGGCTACTGAAGCTTTCTTT. The chain has TRBV2 and TRBJ1-1; 8 positions match TRBD1. The germline gives CDR1 SNHLY, CDR2 FYNNEI. Trimming removed 2 bases from V and 5 bases from J; junction bases left unmatched: 1. The CDR3 totals 13 residues.